This is a list of T cell receptor beta chains from one sample in a study of long-term antiretroviral therapy in people with HIV. Sequencing used immunoSEQ multiplex PCR; TCRdb keeps in-frame clones, though not all of them. The sample shows roughly 30,000 clones, roughly 96% of them seen only once. The sequencing used unsorted PBMCs, collected 6 to 6.5 years after starting antiretroviral therapy. These receptors all stem from a man aged 25-45 years with HIV. Both conserved end residues are part of each CDR3. A D gene is named only where the DNA matches it firmly. Clone size appears in some rows only: once, few, many, or a class for an expanded clone.

d_call | clone_size | j_call | v_call | cdr3_aa | cdr3_nt
. | . | TRBJ2-3 | TRBV4-1 | CASSQLIATDTQYF | TGCGCCAGCAGCCAATTAATAGCCACAGATACGCAGTATTTT
. | . | TRBJ2-1 | TRBV5-8 | CASSFVENEQFF | TGTGCCAGCAGCTTTGTAGAAAATGAGCAGTTCTTC
. | . | TRBJ1-2 | TRBV4-1 | CASSQDAEGYTF | TGCGCCAGCAGCCAAGACGCGGAAGGCTACACCTTC
TRBD2 | . | TRBJ2-3 | TRBV10-3 | CAITRGGGTDTQYF | TGTGCCATCACTCGCGGGGGGGGTACAGATACGCAGTATTTT
. | . | TRBJ2-3 | TRBV27 | CASRGLARFTQYF | TGTGCCAGCAGGGGCCTAGCTAGATTCACGCAGTATTTT
. | . | TRBJ1-1 | TRBV29-1 | CSVEETPNTEAFF | TGCAGCGTTGAAGAAACCCCGAACACTGAAGCTTTCTTT
TRBD1 | . | TRBJ2-2 | TRBV5-4 | CASSLLTGGTGELFF | TGTGCCAGCAGCCTTTTAACAGGGGGCACCGGGGAGCTGTTTTTT
TRBD1 | once | TRBJ1-1 | TRBV9 | CASSEQTGMHTEAFF | TGTGCCAGCAGCGAGCAGACAGGGATGCACACTGAAGCTTTCTTT
TRBD1 | . | TRBJ1-1 | TRBV6-4 | CASSDSTRGRGRGGTEAFF | TGTGCCAGCAGTGACTCCACAAGGGGCAGGGGGCGAGGGGGCACTGAAGCTTTCTTT
TRBD1 | . | TRBJ1-1 | TRBV7-3 | CASSLGPPRQGRNTEAFF | TGTGCCAGCAGCTTAGGCCCCCCCCGACAGGGAAGGAACACTGAAGCTTTCTTT
TRBD1 | . | TRBJ1-2 | TRBV23-1 | CASSQFGRGPRGYTF | TGCGCCAGCAGTCAATTTGGCAGGGGGCCTCGCGGCTACACCTTC
. | . | TRBJ2-5 | TRBV11-2 | CASSREHSETQYF | TGTGCCAGCTCCCGAGAGCACAGCGAGACCCAGTACTTC
. | . | TRBJ1-5 | TRBV6-6 | CASSYGRFGQPQHF | TGTGCCAGCAGTTACGGCAGGTTCGGACAGCCCCAGCATTTT
. | . | TRBJ1-6 | TRBV9 | CASSVGNVDNSPLHF | TGTGCCAGCAGCGTAGGCAACGTCGATAATTCACCCCTCCACTTT
. | . | TRBJ2-7 | TRBV9 | CASSVDPEGGEQYF | TGTGCCAGCAGCGTAGATCCCGAGGGGGGCGAGCAGTACTTC
TRBD2 | . | TRBJ2-1 | TRBV2 | CASSPGGLAVPNEQFF | TGTGCCAGCAGTCCTGGAGGACTAGCGGTACCTAATGAGCAGTTCTTC
. | once | TRBJ1-4 | TRBV21-1 | CASSKVVRLGTNEKLFF | TGTGCCAGCAGCAAAGTCGTCAGGCTGGGAACTAATGAAAAACTGTTTTTT
. | . | TRBJ1-5 | TRBV7-2 | CASSLALGEAQPQHF | TGTGCCAGCAGCTTAGCTCTGGGGGAAGCTCAGCCCCAGCATTTT
. | . | TRBJ2-3 | TRBV5-1 | CASSLQEGRSDTQYF | TGCGCCAGCAGCTTGCAGGAGGGCCGGTCAGATACGCAGTATTTT
TRBD1 | . | TRBJ2-1 | TRBV7-9 | CASSLGFPGQGFHNEQFF | TGTGCCAGCAGCTTAGGATTCCCGGGACAGGGGTTTCACAATGAGCAGTTCTTC
. | . | TRBJ1-1 | TRBV12-5 | CASGPDWNTEAFF | TGTGCTAGTGGGCCAGATTGGAACACTGAAGCTTTCTTT
. | once | TRBJ1-3 | TRBV7-6 | CASSSLGGFGNTIYF | TGTGCCAGCAGCTCCCTTGGCGGATTTGGAAACACCATATATTTT
. | once | TRBJ2-5 | TRBV27 | CASSLAGETQYF | TGTGCCAGCAGTTTAGCGGGAGAGACCCAGTACTTC
TRBD2 | once | TRBJ2-3 | TRBV4-2 | CASSQDVRGGPDTQYF | TGTGCCAGCAGCCAAGATGTCCGGGGGGGCCCAGATACGCAGTATTTT
. | . | TRBJ2-6 | TRBV28 | CASSVEGSGANVLTF | TGTGCCAGCAGCGTCGAGGGCTCTGGGGCCAACGTCCTGACTTTC
. | . | TRBJ2-7 | TRBV7-2 | CASSPPGKGYEQYF | TGTGCCAGCAGCCCTCCTGGGAAGGGCTACGAGCAGTACTTC
. | . | TRBJ1-2 | TRBV2 | CARSQGWGYTF | TGTGCCAGATCGCAGGGATGGGGCTACACCTTC
. | . | TRBJ1-2 | TRBV4-3 | CASSHGQGGKANYGYTF | TGCGCCAGCAGCCATGGCCAGGGTGGGAAAGCTAACTATGGCTACACCTTC
TRBD1 | . | TRBJ1-1 | TRBV10-1 | CASSAKTGAKAFF | TGCGCCAGCAGTGCAAAGACAGGGGCGAAAGCTTTCTTT
. | once | TRBJ2-3 | TRBV7-6 | CASSRAGLTSTDTQYF | TGTGCCAGCAGCCGTGCGGGACTTACTAGCACAGATACGCAGTATTTT
. | . | TRBJ2-7 | TRBV5-4 | CASSLERQYEQYF | TGTGCCAGCAGCTTGGAACGGCAGTACGAGCAGTACTTC
. | . | TRBJ2-7 | TRBV28 | CASTLGGGYLGEQYF | TGTGCCAGCACCCTTGGGGGGGGCTATTTGGGTGAGCAGTACTTC
. | . | TRBJ2-7 | TRBV28 | CASSRGQPPYEQYF | TGTGCCAGCAGTAGAGGGCAGCCCCCCTACGAGCAGTACTTC
. | . | TRBJ2-1 | TRBV28 | CASKIVSFNEQFF | TGTGCCAGCAAAATCGTGAGTTTCAATGAGCAGTTCTTC
TRBD1 | once | TRBJ1-4 | TRBV5-1 | CASREQGASEKLFF | TGCGCCAGCAGGGAACAGGGGGCCTCTGAAAAACTGTTTTTT
TRBD1 | . | TRBJ2-7 | TRBV7-3 | CASSLGGQSYEQYF | TGTGCCAGCAGCTTAGGGGGACAGTCCTACGAGCAGTACTTC
. | . | TRBJ2-7 | TRBV5-1 | CASSSGLGYEQYF | TGCGCCAGCAGCAGCGGACTTGGCTACGAGCAGTACTTC
. | . | TRBJ2-3 | TRBV18 | CASSPLVDTQYF | TGTGCCAGCTCACCATTAGTAGATACGCAGTATTTT
TRBD2 | once | TRBJ2-1 | TRBV7-8 | CASSPRGTRENEQFF | TGTGCCAGCAGCCCAAGGGGGACTAGGGAAAATGAGCAGTTCTTC
TRBD2 | . | TRBJ2-1 | TRBV4-2 | CASDPGPSGVGNEQFF | TGTGCCAGCGACCCGGGGCCTAGCGGAGTGGGCAATGAGCAGTTCTTC
. | . | TRBJ2-7 | TRBV15 | CATSSGQKIAYEQYF | TGTGCCACCAGCAGCGGACAGAAAATAGCCTACGAGCAGTACTTC
TRBD2 | . | TRBJ2-5 | TRBV12-5 | CASGTWREEETQYF | TGTGCTAGTGGTACTTGGCGGGAGGAAGAGACCCAGTACTTC
. | medium-sized | TRBJ2-7 | TRBV19 | CASSPGLGNEQYF | TGTGCCAGTAGTCCAGGTCTCGGAAACGAGCAGTACTTC
TRBD1 | . | TRBJ2-1 | TRBV29-1 | CSAPGQGSYNEQFF | TGCAGCGCGCCGGGACAGGGCTCCTACAATGAGCAGTTCTTC
TRBD2 | once | TRBJ2-2 | TRBV6-1 | CASSARRGGPGELFF | TGTGCCAGCAGTGCGAGGCGGGGGGGCCCCGGGGAGCTGTTTTTT
. | once | TRBJ2-7 | TRBV7-9 | CASSPHEEGADSEYEQYF | TGTGCCAGCAGCCCCCACGAGGAGGGGGCAGATTCGGAGTACGAGCAGTACTTC
. | . | TRBJ1-5 | TRBV5-6 | CASSQKGGEPQHF | TGTGCCAGCAGCCAAAAGGGGGGGGAGCCCCAGCATTTT
. | . | TRBJ2-4 | TRBV5-1 | CASSLGPKNIQYF | TGCGCCAGCAGCTTGGGCCCAAAAAACATTCAGTACTTC
TRBD2 | . | TRBJ2-3 | TRBV5-1 | CASSLASGTDTQYF | TGCGCCAGCAGCTTGGCTAGCGGGACAGATACGCAGTATTTT
TRBD2 | . | TRBJ2-7 | TRBV29-1 | CSASGPYEQYF | TGCAGCGCTAGCGGACCCTACGAGCAGTACTTC
. | . | TRBJ2-7 | TRBV2 | CASSYSIEQYF | TGTGCCAGCAGCTATTCTATCGAGCAGTACTTC
. | . | TRBJ2-3 | TRBV10-2 | CASSVDYPTDTQYF | TGCGCCAGCAGTGTAGACTACCCCACAGATACGCAGTATTTT
. | . | TRBJ2-7 | TRBV4-1 | CASSRGTEGREQYF | TGCGCCAGCAGCCGTGGGACGGAGGGGCGCGAGCAGTACTTC
. | . | TRBJ1-1 | TRBV18 | CASSTANTEAFF | TGTGCCAGCTCTACAGCGAACACTGAAGCTTTCTTT
. | . | TRBJ1-1 | TRBV12-5 | CASGSRGTEAFF | TGTGCTAGTGGTTCGAGGGGTACTGAAGCTTTCTTT